This entry describes one T cell receptor (beta chain). For every subset, genomic DNA was evenly distributed across several immunoSEQ plates. Assay used: immunoSEQ multiplex PCR; TCRdb lists only in-frame clones, some missing. Of about 680,000 clones in the sample, around 78% are singletons; the top ten hold around 1.8%. The CDR3 runs 13 residues. The ends were cut back, 3 bases at V and 7 bases at J, with 9 bases in the middle. CDR1 is SNHLY, CDR2 FYNNEI, per germline. These data come from a study of shared clonotypes between healthy human individuals. The V call is TRBV2, the J call TRBJ2-2; D might be TRBD1 (5 bases). Input material: memory CD4+ T cells sorted from blood. Subset reported: CD45RA-negative fraction. The sequence came from a woman in her 30s in good health. The DNA of the CDR3 is TGTGCCAGCAGTGAGTCAGGACACGGGGAGCTGTTTTTT. Its protein product is CASSESGHGELFF. Combining the CDR3 with reference TRBV2 and TRBJ2-2 gives the whole variable domain EPEVTQTPSHQVTQMGQEVILRCVPISNHLYFYWYRQILGQKVEFLVSFYNNEISEKSEIFDDQFSVERPDGSNFTLKIRSTKLEDSAMYFCASSESGHGELFFGEGSRLTVL.